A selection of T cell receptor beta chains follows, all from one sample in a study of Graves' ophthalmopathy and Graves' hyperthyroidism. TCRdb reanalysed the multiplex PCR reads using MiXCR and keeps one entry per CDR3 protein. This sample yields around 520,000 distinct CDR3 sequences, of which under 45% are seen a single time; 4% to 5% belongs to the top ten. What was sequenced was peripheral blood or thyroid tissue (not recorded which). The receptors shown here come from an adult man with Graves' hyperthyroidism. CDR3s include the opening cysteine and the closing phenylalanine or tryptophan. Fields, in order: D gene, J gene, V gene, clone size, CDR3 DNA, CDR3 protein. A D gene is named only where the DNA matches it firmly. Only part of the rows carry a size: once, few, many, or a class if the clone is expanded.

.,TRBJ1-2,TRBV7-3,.,TGTGCCAGCTCACCTCAGGACGGTGCTAACTATGGCTACACCTTC,CASSPQDGANYGYTF
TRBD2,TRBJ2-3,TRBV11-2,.,TGTGCCAGCAGCTTAGGCGTCAACACGGGACTAGTACGTACAGATACGCAGTATTTT,CASSLGVNTGLVRTDTQYF
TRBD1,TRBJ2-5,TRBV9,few,TGTGCCAGCAGCGCCCGATGGGGACAGACAAACCAAGAGACCCAGTACTTC,CASSARWGQTNQETQYF
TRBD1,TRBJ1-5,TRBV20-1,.,TGCAGTGCTAGAGAGACAGGGTTATACAATCAGCCCCAGCATTTT,CSARETGLYNQPQHF
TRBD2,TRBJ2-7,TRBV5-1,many,TGCGCCAGCAGCTTGTTAGCGGATAGCGGGGGCGAGCAGTACTTC,CASSLLADSGGEQYF
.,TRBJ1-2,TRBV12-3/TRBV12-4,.,TGTGCCAGCAGTGAAGAGGGGAGTGGCTACACCTTC,CASSEEGSGYTF
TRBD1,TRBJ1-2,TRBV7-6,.,TGTGCCAGCAGCTTAGACAGGGGAGAGCGTGGCTACACCTTC,CASSLDRGERGYTF
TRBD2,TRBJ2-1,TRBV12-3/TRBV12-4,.,TGTGCCAGCAGTTTAACTAGCGGGGCCACCAATGAGCAGTTCTTC,CASSLTSGATNEQFF
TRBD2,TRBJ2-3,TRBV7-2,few,TGTGCCAGCAGCTTAGGACTAGCGGAAACAGATACGCAGTATTTT,CASSLGLAETDTQYF
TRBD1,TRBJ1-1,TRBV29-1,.,TGCAGCGTTGTTTCGGGACAGGGTACTCGAGCTTTCTTT,CSVVSGQGTRAFF
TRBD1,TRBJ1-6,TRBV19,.,TGTGCCAGCGGACAGGGACGATCACCCCTCCACTTT,CASGQGRSPLHF
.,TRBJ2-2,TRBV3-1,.,TGTGCCAGCAGCCAAGTAGCGAGGGCGGAGCTGTTTTTT,CASSQVARAELFF
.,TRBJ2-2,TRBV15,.,TGTGCCACCAGCAGAGATGTTACAGGGGAGCTGTTTTTT,CATSRDVTGELFF
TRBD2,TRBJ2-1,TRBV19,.,TGTGCCAGTAGTACCGGACTAGCGGGAGGAATGATAGATGAGCAGTTCTTC,CASSTGLAGGMIDEQFF
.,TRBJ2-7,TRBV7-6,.,TGTGCCAGCAGCTTAAGGCGGCAAACCTACAATGAGCAGTACTTC,CASSLRRQTYNEQYF
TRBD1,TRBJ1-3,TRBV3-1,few,TGTGCCAGCGGCTGGGGACAGGCCTCTGGAAACACCATATATTTT,CASGWGQASGNTIYF
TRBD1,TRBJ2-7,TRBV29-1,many,TGCAGCGTAAAAGGCGCCGGGACAGGGAAATCCTACGAGCAGTACTTC,CSVKGAGTGKSYEQYF
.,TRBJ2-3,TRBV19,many,TGTGCCAGTAGAGACACAGATACGCAGTATTTT,CASRDTDTQYF
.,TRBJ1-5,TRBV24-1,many,TGTGCCACCAGTGAGGGGGGGCTGGGGGTTGGCCCCCAGCATTTT,CATSEGGLGVGPQHF
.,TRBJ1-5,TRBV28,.,TGTGCCAGCAGTTCCCGCGCAGCGGCGATCAATCAGCCCCAGCATTTT,CASSSRAAAINQPQHF
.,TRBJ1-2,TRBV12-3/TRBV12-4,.,TGTGCCAGCAGTTTAAGAGGCGGGAGTAGCTACACCTTC,CASSLRGGSSYTF
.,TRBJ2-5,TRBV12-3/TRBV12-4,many,TGTGCCAGCAGTTTAGCGGTCAACCAAGAGACCCAGTACTTC,CASSLAVNQETQYF
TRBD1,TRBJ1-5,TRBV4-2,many,TGTGCCAGCAGCCAAGATTCAGGGGGAAGCAATCAGCCCCAGCATTTT,CASSQDSGGSNQPQHF
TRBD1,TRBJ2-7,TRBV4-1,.,TGCGCCAGCAGCCAAGATGACAGGGGGCCCTCCTACGAGCAGTACTTC,CASSQDDRGPSYEQYF
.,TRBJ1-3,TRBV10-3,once,TGTGCCATCAGTGAGTCCGCTGCCCATGGGAGCACCATATATTTT,CAISESAAHGSTIYF
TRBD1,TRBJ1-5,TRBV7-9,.,TGTGCCAGCAGCCGGGGACAGGGAATTCGGAGAAATCAGCCCCAGCATTTT,CASSRGQGIRRNQPQHF
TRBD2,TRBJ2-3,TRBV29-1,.,TGCAGCGTTGCATTCGGGGGGGCCACAGATACGCAGTATTTT,CSVAFGGATDTQYF
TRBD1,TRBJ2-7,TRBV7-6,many,TGTGCCAGCAGCTTAGAGTGGGACAGACCTACGAAGGAGCAGTACTTC,CASSLEWDRPTKEQYF
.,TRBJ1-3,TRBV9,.,TGTGCCAGCAGTCCATTACAGGGCGGATACTCTGGAAACACCATATATTTT,CASSPLQGGYSGNTIYF
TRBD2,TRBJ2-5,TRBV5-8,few,TGTGCCAGCAGCTTCCCTAGCGGGGGGGCCGAAGAGACCCAGTACTTC,CASSFPSGGAEETQYF
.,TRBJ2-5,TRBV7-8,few,TGTGCCAGCAGCCAAGATCGAATTAACCAAGAGACCCAGTACTTC,CASSQDRINQETQYF